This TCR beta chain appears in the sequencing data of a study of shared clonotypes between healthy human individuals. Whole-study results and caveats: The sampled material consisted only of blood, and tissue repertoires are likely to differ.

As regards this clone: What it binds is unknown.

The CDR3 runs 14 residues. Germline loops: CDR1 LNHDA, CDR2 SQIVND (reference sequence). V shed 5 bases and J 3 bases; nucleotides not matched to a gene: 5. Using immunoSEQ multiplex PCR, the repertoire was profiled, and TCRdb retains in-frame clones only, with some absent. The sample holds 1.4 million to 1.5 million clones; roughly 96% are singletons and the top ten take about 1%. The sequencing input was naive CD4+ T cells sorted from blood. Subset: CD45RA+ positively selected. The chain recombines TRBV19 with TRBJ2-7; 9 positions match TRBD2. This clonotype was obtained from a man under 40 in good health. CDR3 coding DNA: TGTGCCAGTAGTCTTTTAGCGGGGGACTACGAGCAGTACTTC. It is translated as CASSLLAGDYEQYF.